This T cell receptor (beta chain) stems from a study of T cell responses to AZD1222 COVID-19 vaccine. Findings and caveats of the study: Targets within unmutated variant regions were reportedly found for nearly half of spike-specific TCRs.

As concerns this clone: Its antigen remains unknown.

Sequenced by immunoSEQ multiplex PCR; TCRdb stores in-frame clones only, minus some. Of roughly 120,000 clones listed, approximately 86% are singletons. Germline CDR1 and CDR2: SEHNR and FQNEAQ (reference sequence). V was shortened by 5 bases and J by 5 bases, with 12 bases between the two germline ends. There are 13 residues in the CDR3. This TCR came from an adult in good health. The chain combines TRBV7-9 with TRBJ1-2, with D unresolved. Sequencing was performed on peripheral blood, taken on day 0 of AZD1222 vaccination. CDR3 sequence (DNA): TGTGCCAGCAGCCCCCCTGGGCGGTATGGCTACACCTTC. Protein sequence: CASSPPGRYGYTF.